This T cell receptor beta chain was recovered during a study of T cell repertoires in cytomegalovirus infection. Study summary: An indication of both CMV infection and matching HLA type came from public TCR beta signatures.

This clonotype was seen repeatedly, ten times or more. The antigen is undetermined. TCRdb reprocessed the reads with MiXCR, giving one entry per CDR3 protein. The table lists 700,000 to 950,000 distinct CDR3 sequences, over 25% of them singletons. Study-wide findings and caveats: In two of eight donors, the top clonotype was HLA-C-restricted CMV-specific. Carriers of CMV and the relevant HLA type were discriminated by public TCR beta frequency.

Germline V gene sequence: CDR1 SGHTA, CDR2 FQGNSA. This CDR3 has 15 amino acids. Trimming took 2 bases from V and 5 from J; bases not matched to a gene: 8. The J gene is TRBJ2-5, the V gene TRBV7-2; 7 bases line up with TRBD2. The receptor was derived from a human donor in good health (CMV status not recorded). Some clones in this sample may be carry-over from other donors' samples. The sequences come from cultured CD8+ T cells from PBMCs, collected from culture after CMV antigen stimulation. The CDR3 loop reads CASSLLPGGGETQYF. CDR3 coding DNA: TGTGCCAGCAGCTTACTCCCGGGGGGTGGGGAGACCCAGTACTTC. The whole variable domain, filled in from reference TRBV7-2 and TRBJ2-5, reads GAGVSQSPSNKVTEKGKDVELRCDPISGHTALYWYRQSLGQGLEFLIYFQGNSAPDKSGLPSDRFSAERTGGSVSTLTIQRTQQEDSAVYLCASSLLPGGGETQYFGPGTRLLVL.